This TCR beta chain was sequenced for a study of OX40 agonist ivuxolimab in advanced cancers. Study-wide results and caveats: On average, a greater number of expanded clones characterised CD8+ T cells relative to CD4+.

Points on this clone: The antigen is not known.

Assay: immunoSEQ multiplex PCR; the TCRdb copy retains only in-frame clones and omits some. The sample has some 65,000 clones, about 85% seen once. The germline gives CDR1 LNHDA, CDR2 SQIVND (reference sequence). J lost 4 bases, V lost 7 bases, and 3 bases had no gene match. CDR3 length equals 14 residues. The clonotype originates from an adult with an advanced solid tumor such as melanoma, head and neck, liver or kidney cancer. Sequencing was performed on CD4+ or CD8+ T cells sorted from blood, taken in a trial of the OX40 agonist ivuxolimab. V gene TRBV19 combines with J gene TRBJ2-4, with 11 bases fitting TRBD2. The CDR3 sequence: CASTSSGGKNIQYF. CDR3 in DNA: TGTGCCAGTACATCTAGCGGGGGGAAAAACATTCAGTACTTC.